This TCR beta chain was profiled in a study of blood T cells in healthy people across ages. Isolation per sample recovered at least 7 million PBMCs. Combining a sample-barcoded 5' primer with a J-beta primer mix, a second PCR ran for about 6 to 12 cycles. TCRdb recomputed calls from the 5' RACE reads with MiXCR, one row per CDR3 protein. The sample has 1.5 million to 2 million distinct CDR3 sequences, around 50% seen once; the top ten hold 2.1%. This CDR3 is built from 16 residues. Unmatched junction bases numbered 3, after V lost 1 base and J lost 2 bases. Germline assignment: CDR1 MGHRA and CDR2 YSYEKL.

The chain combines TRBV4-1 with TRBJ2-5; 11 bases map to TRBD2. Sequenced sample: blood. The clonotype originates from a woman between 40 and 50 years old in good health. CDR3 nucleotide sequence: TGCGCCAGCAGCCAAGTTAGCGGGGGGGATCAAGAGACCCAGTACTTC. Protein product: CASSQVSGGDQETQYF.